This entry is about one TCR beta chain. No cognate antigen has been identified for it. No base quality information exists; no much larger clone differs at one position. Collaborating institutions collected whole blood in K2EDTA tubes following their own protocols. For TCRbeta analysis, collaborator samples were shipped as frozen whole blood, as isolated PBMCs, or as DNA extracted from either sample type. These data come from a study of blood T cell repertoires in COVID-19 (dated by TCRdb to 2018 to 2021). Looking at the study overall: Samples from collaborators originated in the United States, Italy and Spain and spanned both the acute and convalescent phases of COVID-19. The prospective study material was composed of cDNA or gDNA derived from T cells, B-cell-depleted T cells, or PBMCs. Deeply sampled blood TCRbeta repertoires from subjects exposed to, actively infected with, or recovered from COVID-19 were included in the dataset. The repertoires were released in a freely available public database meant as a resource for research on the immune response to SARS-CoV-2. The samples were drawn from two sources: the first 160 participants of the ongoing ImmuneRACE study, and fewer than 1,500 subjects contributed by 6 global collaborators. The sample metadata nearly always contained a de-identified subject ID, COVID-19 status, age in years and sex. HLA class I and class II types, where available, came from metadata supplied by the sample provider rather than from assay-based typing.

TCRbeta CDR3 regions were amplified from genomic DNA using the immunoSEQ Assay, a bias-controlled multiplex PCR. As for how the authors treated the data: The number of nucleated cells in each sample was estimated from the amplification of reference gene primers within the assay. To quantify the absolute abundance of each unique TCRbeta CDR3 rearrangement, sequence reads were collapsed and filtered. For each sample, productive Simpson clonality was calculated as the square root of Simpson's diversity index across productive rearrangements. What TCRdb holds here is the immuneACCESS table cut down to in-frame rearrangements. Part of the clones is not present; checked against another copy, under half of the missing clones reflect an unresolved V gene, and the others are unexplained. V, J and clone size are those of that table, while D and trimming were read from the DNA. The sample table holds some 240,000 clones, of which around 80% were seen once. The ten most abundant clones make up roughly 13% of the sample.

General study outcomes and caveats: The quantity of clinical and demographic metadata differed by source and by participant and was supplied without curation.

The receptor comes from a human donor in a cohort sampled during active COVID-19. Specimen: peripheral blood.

The DNA sequence is as follows: TGTGCCAGCAGTGAAAGCAGGGACTATGGCTACACCTTC. It specifies CASSESRDYGYTF. The chain was built from TRBV6-1 and TRBJ1-2; perhaps TRBD1 is the D gene, with 5 bases matching. V is pared back by 2 bases and J by 3 bases, with 7 bases lying between the germline termini. Including the terminal cysteine and phenylalanine, the CDR3 comprises 13 residues. The sequence is cut down to CDR3 DNA, 39 bases in frame from base 1. Taken from the germline V gene, the CDR1 and CDR2 loops are MNHNS and SASEGT.